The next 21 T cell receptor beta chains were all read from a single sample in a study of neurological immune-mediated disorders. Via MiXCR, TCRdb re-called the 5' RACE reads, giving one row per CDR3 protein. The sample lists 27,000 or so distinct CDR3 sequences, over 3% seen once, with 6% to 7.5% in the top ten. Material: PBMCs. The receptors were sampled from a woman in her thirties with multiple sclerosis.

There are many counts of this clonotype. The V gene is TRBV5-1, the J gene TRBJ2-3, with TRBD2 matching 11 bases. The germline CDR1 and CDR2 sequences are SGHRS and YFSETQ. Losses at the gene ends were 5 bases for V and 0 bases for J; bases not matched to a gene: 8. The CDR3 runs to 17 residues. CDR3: CASRRPGLAASTDTQYF. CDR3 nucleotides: TGCGCCAGCAGACGTCCGGGACTAGCGGCTAGCACAGATACGCAGTATTTT.

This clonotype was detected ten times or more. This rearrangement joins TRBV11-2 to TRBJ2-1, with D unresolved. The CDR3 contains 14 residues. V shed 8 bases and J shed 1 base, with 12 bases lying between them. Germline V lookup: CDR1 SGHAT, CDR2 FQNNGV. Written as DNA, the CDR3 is TGTGCCAGCGGAAGGGATTTTTCCTACAATGAGCAGTTCTTC. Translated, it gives CASGRDFSYNEQFF.

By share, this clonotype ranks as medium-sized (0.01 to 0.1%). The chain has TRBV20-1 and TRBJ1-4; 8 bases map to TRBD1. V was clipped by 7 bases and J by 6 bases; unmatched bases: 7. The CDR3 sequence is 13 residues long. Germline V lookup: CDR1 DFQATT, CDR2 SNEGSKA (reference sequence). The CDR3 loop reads CSVPDRVYEKLFF. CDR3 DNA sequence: TGCAGTGTCCCGGACAGGGTTTATGAAAAACTGTTTTTT.

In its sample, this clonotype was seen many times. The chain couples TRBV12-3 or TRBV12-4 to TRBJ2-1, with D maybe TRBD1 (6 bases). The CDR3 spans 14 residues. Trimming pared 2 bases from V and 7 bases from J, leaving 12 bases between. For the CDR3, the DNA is TGTGCCAGCAGTTTATACGCAGGGGCGAATGAGCAGTTCTTC. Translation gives CASSLYAGANEQFF.

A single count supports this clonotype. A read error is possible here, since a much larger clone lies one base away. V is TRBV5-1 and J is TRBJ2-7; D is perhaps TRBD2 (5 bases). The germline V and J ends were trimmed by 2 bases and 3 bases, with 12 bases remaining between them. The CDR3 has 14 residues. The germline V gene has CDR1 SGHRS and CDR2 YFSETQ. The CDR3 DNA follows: TGCGCCAGCAGCTTAACGGGAATCTTCTACGAGCAGTACTTC. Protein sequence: CASSLTGIFYEQYF.

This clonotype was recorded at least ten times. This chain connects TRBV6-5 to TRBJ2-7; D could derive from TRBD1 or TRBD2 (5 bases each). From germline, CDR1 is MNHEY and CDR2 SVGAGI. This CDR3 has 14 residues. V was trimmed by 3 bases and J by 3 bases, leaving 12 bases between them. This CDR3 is CASSYRTRGYEQYF. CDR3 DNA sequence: TGTGCCAGCAGTTATCGTACGAGGGGCTACGAGCAGTACTTC.

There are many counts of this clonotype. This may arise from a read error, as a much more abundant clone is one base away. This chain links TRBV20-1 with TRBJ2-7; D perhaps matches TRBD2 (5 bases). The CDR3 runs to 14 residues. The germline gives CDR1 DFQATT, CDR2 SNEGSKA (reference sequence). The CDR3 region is CSARDRESTYEQYF. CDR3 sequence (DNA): TGCAGTGCTCGAGACCGGGAAAGCACCTACGAGCAGTACTTC.

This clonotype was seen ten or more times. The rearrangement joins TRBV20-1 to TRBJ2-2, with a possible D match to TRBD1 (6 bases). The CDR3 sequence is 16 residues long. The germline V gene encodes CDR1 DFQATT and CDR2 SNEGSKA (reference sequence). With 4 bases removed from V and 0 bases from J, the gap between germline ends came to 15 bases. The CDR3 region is CSAIDARTANTGELFF. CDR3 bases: TGCAGTGCTATAGATGCCCGGACAGCGAACACCGGGGAGCTGTTTTTT.

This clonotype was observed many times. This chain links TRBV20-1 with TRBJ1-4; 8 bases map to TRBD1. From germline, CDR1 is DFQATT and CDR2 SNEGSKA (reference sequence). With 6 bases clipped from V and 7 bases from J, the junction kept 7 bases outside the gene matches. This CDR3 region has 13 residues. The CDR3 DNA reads TGCAGTGCCTCGACAGGGGCAAGTGAAAAACTGTTTTTT. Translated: CSASTGASEKLFF.

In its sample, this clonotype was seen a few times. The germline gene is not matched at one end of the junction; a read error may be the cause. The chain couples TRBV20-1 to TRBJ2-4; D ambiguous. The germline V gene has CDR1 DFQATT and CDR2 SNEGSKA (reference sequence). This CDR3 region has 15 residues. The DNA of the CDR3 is TGCAGTGCTAGCCCAGTAGGGATAAACAAAAAAATTCAGTACTTC. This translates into CSASPVGINKKIQYF.

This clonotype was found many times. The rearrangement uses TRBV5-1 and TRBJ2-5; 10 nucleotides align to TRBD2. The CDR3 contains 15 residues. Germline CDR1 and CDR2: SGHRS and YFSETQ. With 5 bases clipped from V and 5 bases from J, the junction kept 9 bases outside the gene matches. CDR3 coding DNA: TGCGCCAGCAGTCGGACGGCTAGCGGGAGTGAGACCCAGTACTTC. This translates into CASSRTASGSETQYF.

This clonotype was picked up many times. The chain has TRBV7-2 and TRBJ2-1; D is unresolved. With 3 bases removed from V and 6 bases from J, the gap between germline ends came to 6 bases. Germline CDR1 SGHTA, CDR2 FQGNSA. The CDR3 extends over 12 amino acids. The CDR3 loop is CASSLSSNEQFF. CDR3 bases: TGTGCCAGCAGCTTGTCCAGCAATGAGCAGTTCTTC. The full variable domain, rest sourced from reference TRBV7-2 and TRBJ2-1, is GAGVSQSPSNKVTEKGKDVELRCDPISGHTALYWYRQSLGQGLEFLIYFQGNSAPDKSGLPSDRFSAERTGGSVSTLTIQRTQQEDSAVYLCASSLSSNEQFFGPGTRLTVL.

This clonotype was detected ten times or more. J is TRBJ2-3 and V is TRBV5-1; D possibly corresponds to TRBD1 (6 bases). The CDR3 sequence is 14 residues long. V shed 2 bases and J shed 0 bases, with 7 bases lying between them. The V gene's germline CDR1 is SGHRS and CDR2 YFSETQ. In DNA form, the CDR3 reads TGCGCCAGCAGCTTTAGGGGGAGCACAGATACGCAGTATTTT. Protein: CASSFRGSTDTQYF.

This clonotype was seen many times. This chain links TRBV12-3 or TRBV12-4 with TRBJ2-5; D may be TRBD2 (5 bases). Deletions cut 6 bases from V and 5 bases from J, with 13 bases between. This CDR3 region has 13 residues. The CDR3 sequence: CASSLIGVETQYF. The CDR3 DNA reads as TGTGCCAGCAGCCTCATCGGGGTGGAGACCCAGTACTTC.

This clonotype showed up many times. The CDR3 here is CASSRDYYSEQYF. CDR3 bases: TGTGCCAGCAGCAGGGATTATTACTCCGAGCAGTACTTC. V and J are TRBV5-6 and TRBJ2-7; D is uncertain. The CDR3 spans 13 residues. Germline assignment: CDR1 SGHDT and CDR2 YYEEEE. The V end lost 4 bases, the J end lost 6 bases, and 14 bases lay between the germline ends.

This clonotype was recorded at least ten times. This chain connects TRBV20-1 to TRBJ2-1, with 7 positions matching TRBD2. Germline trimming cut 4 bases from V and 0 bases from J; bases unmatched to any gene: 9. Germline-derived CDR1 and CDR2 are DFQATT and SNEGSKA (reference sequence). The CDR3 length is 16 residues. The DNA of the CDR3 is TGCAGTGCTACGTCGTACAGCGGGGACTCCTACAATGAGCAGTTCTTC. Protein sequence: CSATSYSGDSYNEQFF.

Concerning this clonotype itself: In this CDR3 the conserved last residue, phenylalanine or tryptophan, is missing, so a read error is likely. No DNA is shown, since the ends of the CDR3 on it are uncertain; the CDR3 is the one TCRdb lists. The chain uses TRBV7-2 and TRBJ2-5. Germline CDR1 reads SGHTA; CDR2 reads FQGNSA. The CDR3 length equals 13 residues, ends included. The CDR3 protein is CASSLYSRETQYY.

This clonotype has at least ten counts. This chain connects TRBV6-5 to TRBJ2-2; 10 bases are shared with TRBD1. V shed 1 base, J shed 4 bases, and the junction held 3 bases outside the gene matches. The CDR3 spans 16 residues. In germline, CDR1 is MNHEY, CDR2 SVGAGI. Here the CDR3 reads CASSYWGQGPTGELFF. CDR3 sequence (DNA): TGTGCCAGCAGTTACTGGGGACAGGGGCCCACCGGGGAGCTGTTTTTT.

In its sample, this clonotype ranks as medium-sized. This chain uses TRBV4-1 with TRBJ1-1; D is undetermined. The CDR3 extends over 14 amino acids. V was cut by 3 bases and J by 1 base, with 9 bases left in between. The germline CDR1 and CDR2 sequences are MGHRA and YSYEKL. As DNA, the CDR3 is TGCGCCAGCAGCCACCTGGGAGCGAACACTGAAGCTTTCTTT. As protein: CASSHLGANTEAFF.

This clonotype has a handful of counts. CDR3 residues: CSAPPPGGYTF. The CDR3 DNA reads as TGCAGTGCTCCCCCCCCTGGGGGCTACACCTTC. This rearrangement joins TRBV20-1 to TRBJ1-2; no reliable D call. The V and J ends lost 5 bases and 8 bases respectively, with 12 bases between them. Germline V gene lookup returns CDR1 DFQATT and CDR2 SNEGSKA (reference sequence). There are 11 residues in the CDR3.

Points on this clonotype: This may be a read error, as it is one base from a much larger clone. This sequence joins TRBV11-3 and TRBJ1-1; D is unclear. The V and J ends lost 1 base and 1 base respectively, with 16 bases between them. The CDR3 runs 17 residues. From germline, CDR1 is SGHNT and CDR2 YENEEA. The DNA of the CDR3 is TGTGCCAGCAGCTTAGCCACTCTCGGGTTAGCGAACACTGAAGCTTTCTTT. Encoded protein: CASSLATLGLANTEAFF. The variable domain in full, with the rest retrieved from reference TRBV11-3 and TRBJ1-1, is EAGVVQSPRYKIIEKKQPVAFWCNPISGHNTLYWYLQNLGQGPELLIRYENEEAVDDSQLPKDRFSAERLKGVDSTLKIQPAELGDSAVYLCASSLATLGLANTEAFFGQGTRLTVV.